The table lists the clone carrying this TCR beta chain with a count of one. Its antigen is currently unknown. This sample was included in a study of cytomegalovirus exposure and HLA in healthy donors. Across the study: From some 180 million T cells, an earlier analysis saw approximately 110 million unique TCR beta sequences.

Use of 60 Vbeta and 13 Jbeta primers characterized the PCR. Using immunoSEQ multiplex PCR, the repertoire was profiled, and TCRdb retains in-frame clones only, with some absent. Among approximately 160,000 clones listed, about 81% were seen once. Germline CDR1 and CDR2: SNHLY and FYNNEI. The CDR3 is 14 residues long. Study findings and constraints: Trimming of TCR beta V- and J-genes showed a link, identified in a later analysis, to a missense DCLRE1C variant.

This sequence originates from a girl aged 5-17 years in good health and CMV-seropositive. Sequences were obtained from PBMCs. This chain joins TRBV2 and TRBJ2-3; D unresolved. CDR3 loop: CALPPGIRTDTQYF. In DNA, the CDR3 is TGTGCTCTCCCTCCGGGTATTAGGACAGATACGCAGTATTTT.